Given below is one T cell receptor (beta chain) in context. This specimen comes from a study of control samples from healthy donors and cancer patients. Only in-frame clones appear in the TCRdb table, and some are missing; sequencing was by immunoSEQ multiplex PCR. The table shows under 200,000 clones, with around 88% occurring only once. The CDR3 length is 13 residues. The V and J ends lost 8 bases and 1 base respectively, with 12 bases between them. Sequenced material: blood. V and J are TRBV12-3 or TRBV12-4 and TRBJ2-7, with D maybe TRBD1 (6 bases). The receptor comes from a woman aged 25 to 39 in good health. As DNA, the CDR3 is TGTGCCAGCTCTCCCGGACAGTCCTACGAGCAGTACTTC. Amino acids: CASSPGQSYEQYF.